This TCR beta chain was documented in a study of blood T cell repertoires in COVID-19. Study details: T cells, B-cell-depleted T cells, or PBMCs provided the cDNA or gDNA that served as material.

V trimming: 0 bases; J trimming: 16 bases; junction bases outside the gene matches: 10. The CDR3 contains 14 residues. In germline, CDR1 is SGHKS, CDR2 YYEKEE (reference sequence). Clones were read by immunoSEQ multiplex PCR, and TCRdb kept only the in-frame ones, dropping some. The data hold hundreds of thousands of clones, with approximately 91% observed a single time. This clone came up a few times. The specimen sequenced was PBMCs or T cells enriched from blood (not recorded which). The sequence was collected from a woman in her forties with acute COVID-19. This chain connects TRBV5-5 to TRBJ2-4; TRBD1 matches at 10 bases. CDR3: CASSLGVGRDRGYF. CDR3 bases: TGTGCCAGCAGCTTGGGAGTGGGTCGGGACAGGGGTTACTTC.